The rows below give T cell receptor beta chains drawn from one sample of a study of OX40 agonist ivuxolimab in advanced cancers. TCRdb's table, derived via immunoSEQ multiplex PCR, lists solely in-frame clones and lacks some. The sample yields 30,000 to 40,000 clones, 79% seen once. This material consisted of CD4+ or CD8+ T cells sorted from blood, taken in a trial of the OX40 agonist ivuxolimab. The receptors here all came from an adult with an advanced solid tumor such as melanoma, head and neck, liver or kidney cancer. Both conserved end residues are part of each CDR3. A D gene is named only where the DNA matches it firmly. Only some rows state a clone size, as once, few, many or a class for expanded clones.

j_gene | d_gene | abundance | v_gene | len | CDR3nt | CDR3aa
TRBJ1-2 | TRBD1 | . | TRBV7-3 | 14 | TGTGCCAGCAGCTCGACAGGGGGGTACTATGGCTACACCTTC | CASSSTGGYYGYTF
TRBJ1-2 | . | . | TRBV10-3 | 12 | TGTGCCACCCAAGGCCCTAACTATGGCTACACCTTC | CATQGPNYGYTF
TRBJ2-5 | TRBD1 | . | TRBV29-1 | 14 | TGCAGCGTCAGGACAGGGGGCTACCAAGAGACCCAGTACTTC | CSVRTGGYQETQYF
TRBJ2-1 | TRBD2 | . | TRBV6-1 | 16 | TGTGCCAGCAGTGGACTAGCGGGAGAACCCTACAATGAGCAGTTCTTC | CASSGLAGEPYNEQFF
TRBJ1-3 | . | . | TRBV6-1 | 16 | TGTGCCAGCAGTGACGGAGGGATTATCTCTGGAAACACCATATATTTT | CASSDGGIISGNTIYF
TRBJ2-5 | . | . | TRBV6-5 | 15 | TGTGCCAGCAAACGGCGGGGAGCGACTCAAGAGACCCAGTACTTC | CASKRRGATQETQYF
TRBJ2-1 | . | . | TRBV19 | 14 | TGTGCCAGTAGCAGGAGGGGGGCCACGGGTGAGCAGTTCTTC | CASSRRGATGEQFF
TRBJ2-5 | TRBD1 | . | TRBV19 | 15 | TGTGCCAGTAGTATGCTCGGGACAGCCAGAGAGACCCAGTACTTC | CASSMLGTARETQYF
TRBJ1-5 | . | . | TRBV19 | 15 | TGTGCCAGCAGGGAGTATGAGTACAGCAATCAGCCCCAGCATTTT | CASREYEYSNQPQHF
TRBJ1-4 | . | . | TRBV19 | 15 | TGTGCCAGTAGCCCCCCGGGACGGTCAAATGAAAAACTGTTTTTT | CASSPPGRSNEKLFF
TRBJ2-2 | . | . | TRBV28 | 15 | TGTGCCAGCACCCTAGGGACACTTAACACCGGGGAGCTGTTTTTT | CASTLGTLNTGELFF
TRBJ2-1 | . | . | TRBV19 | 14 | TGTGCCAGTAAAAAGCGCGGGACCTACAATGAGCAGTTCTTC | CASKKRGTYNEQFF
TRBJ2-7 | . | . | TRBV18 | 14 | TGTGCCAGCTCACCCGACCACTCTGGCTACGAGCAGTACTTC | CASSPDHSGYEQYF
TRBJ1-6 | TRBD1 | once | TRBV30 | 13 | TGTGCCGGTGCGGGACAGACCAATTCACCCCTCCACTTT | CAGAGQTNSPLHF
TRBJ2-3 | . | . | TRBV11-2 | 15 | TGTGCCAGCAGCTTATCGCCTGGTAGCACAGATACGCAGTATTTT | CASSLSPGSTDTQYF
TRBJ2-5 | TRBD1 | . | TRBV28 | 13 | TGTGCCAGCATGGACAGGGCCCGGGAGACCCAGTACTTC | CASMDRARETQYF
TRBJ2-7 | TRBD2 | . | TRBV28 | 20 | TGTGCCAGCAGTCCCACCCTGGGGGGGAGTGGGCCGCATGGACGGGAGGGGCAGTACTTC | CASSPTLGGSGPHGREGQYF
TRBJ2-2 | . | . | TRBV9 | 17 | TGTGCCAGCAGCTCCCAAGGAGCGGGTGGGAGACTCGGGGAGCTGTTTTTT | CASSSQGAGGRLGELFF
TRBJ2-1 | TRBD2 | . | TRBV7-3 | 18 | TGTGCCAGCAGCTTAAAGAGGATAGCGGGAGGGCCTTACAATGAGCAGTTCTTC | CASSLKRIAGGPYNEQFF
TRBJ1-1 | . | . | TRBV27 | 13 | TGTGCCAGCAGTATGGACGGGAACACTGAAGCTTTCTTT | CASSMDGNTEAFF
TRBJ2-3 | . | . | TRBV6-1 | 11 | TGTGCCAGCAGTCCCAGAGATACGCAGTATTTT | CASSPRDTQYF
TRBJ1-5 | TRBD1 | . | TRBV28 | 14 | TGTGCCAGCAGTTTCCAGGGGGCTTGGCAGCCCCAGCATTTT | CASSFQGAWQPQHF
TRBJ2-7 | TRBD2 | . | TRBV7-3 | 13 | TGTGCCAGCAGCTCCGGGACTAGCGACGAGCAGTACTTC | CASSSGTSDEQYF
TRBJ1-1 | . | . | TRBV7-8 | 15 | TGTGCCAGCAGCCCTCAGGGATTCGGAGGCACTGAAGCTTTCTTT | CASSPQGFGGTEAFF
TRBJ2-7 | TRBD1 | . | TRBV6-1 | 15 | TGTGCCAGCAGTTCACTGACAGGGGGTGACCTCGGGCAGTACTTC | CASSSLTGGDLGQYF
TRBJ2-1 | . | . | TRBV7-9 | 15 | TGTGCCAGCCGGGACGGTGTGAGCTCCTACAATGAGCAGTTCTTC | CASRDGVSSYNEQFF
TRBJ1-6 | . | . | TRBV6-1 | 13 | TGTGCCAGCAGTGTTCAGGTCCGGTCACCCCTCCACTTT | CASSVQVRSPLHF
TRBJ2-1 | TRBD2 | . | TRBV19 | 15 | TGTGCCAGTACCCTCCGGCTAGCGGGAGGTAATGAGCAGTTCTTC | CASTLRLAGGNEQFF
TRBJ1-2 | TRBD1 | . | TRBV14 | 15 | TGTGCCAGCAGCCCTTTGGGACAGGCGAACTATGGCTACACCTTC | CASSPLGQANYGYTF
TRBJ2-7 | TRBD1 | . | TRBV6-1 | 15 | TGTGCCAGCAGCCAGGGACAGGGGGTCCCCTACGAGCAGTACTTC | CASSQGQGVPYEQYF
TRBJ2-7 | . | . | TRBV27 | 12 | TGTGCCACCCGGGATTCAAGGCGCGAGCAGTACTTC | CATRDSRREQYF
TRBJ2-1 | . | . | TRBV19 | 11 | TGTGCCAGCCGGGATCACAATGAGCAGTTCTTC | CASRDHNEQFF
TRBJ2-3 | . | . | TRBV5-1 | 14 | TGCGCCAGCAGCTTGGACGGGCTATTGGATACGCAGTATTTT | CASSLDGLLDTQYF
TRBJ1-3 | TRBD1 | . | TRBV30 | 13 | TGTGCCTCGAACAGGGGGTCGGGAAACACCATATATTTT | CASNRGSGNTIYF
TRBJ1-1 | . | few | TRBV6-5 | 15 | TGTGCCAGCAGTTATGGGGGCGGCATAAACACTGAAGCTTTCTTT | CASSYGGGINTEAFF
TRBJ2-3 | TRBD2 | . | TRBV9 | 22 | TGTGCCAGCAGCGTAGCGGTTGGGGCAGGGAGGAGCGGGGTGGACAGCACAGATACGCAGTATTTT | CASSVAVGAGRSGVDSTDTQYF
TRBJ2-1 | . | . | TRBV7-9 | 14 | TGTGCCAGCACGGTAGCGGACTCCTACAATGAGCAGTTCTTC | CASTVADSYNEQFF
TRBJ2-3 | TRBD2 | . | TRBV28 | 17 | TGTGCCAGCAGTCAAACTAGCGGGGGGCCTAGCACAGATACGCAGTATTTT | CASSQTSGGPSTDTQYF
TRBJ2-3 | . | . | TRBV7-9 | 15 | TGTGCCAGCAGCTCCGGAGGCCCATTCTCAGATACGCAGTATTTT | CASSSGGPFSDTQYF
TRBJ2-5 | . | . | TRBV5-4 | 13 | TGTGCCAGCAGCTTGGAAGCCTCAGGGGCCCAGTACTTC | CASSLEASGAQYF
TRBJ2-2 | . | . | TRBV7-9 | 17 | TGTGCCAGCAGCTTAAAGACAGCCCCGAGTAACACCGGGGAGCTGTTTTTT | CASSLKTAPSNTGELFF
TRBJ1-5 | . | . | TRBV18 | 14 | TGTGCCAGCTCACCAAGGGCCAGGGAGGACCCCCAGCATTTT | CASSPRAREDPQHF
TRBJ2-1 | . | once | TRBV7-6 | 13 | TGTGCCAGCAGCTTAGCGAGGCGGGATGAGCAGTTCTTC | CASSLARRDEQFF
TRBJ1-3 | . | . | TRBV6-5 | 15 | TGTGCCAGCGGTGGCGGGGGGAACTCTGGAAACACCATATATTTT | CASGGGGNSGNTIYF
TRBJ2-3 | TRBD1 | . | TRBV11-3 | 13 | TGTGCCAGCAGCTGGGGACAGGGAAATACGCAGTATTTT | CASSWGQGNTQYF
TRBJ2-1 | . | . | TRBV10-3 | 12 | TGTGCCATCAGTGAGTCGGTGCGTGAGCAGTTCTTC | CAISESVREQFF
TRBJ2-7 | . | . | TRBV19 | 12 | TGTGCCAGTAGTATACCCGGCTACGAGCAGTACTTC | CASSIPGYEQYF
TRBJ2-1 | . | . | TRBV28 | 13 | TGTGCCAGCAGTTTATCAGGGCCCAATGAGCAGTTCTTC | CASSLSGPNEQFF
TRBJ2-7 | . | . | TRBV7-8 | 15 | TGTGCCAGCAGCTTAGAAGGGGGAAGCTCCTACGAGCAGTACTTC | CASSLEGGSSYEQYF
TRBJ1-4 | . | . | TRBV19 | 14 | TGTGCCAGTATTGACTCCGGAGGGATAGAAAAACTGTTTTTT | CASIDSGGIEKLFF
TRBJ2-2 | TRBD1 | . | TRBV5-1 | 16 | TGCGCCAGCAGCCTTAGGGGGCGTTCGGACACCGGGGAGCTGTTTTTT | CASSLRGRSDTGELFF
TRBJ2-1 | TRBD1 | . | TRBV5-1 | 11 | TGCGCCAGCAGCCTCGACAGGGTAGGGTTCTTC | CASSLDRVGFF
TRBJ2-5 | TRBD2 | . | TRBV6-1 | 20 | TGTGCCAGCAGTGAAAGGGCGGGGCTAGCGGGGGCCAGGTACCAAGAGACCCAGTACTTC | CASSERAGLAGARYQETQYF
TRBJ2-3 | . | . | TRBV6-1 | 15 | TGTGCCAGCAGTGAAAGAGGATTATTCACGGATACGCAGTATTTT | CASSERGLFTDTQYF
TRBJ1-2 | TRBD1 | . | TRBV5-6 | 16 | TGTGCCAGCAGCTTACCTCCGGGACAGTCTAACTATGGCTACACCTTC | CASSLPPGQSNYGYTF